These 3 T cell receptor beta chains were sequenced from one sample in a study of cytomegalovirus exposure and HLA in healthy donors. Vbeta (60) and Jbeta (13) primers were used in the PCR. Generated by immunoSEQ multiplex PCR, the TCRdb table keeps only in-frame clones and is missing some. The sample yields around 140,000 clones, around 65% seen once. The specimen sequenced was PBMCs. Every receptor here comes from a woman in her fifties or sixties in good health and CMV-seronegative.

This clone was detected once. V usage is TRBV5-1 and J usage is TRBJ1-1; a weak D match, TRBD1 (6 bases). This CDR3 has 16 amino acids. CDR1 SGHRS and CDR2 YFSETQ come from the germline V gene. The V end lost 6 bases, the J end lost 4 bases, and 22 bases lay between the germline ends. The CDR3, as DNA: TGCGCCAGCACCGCTACAACAGGGAGGGTGAGCACTGAAGCTTTCTTT. It yields the protein CASTATTGRVSTEAFF.

The chain combines TRBV5-1 with TRBJ2-3, with 12 bases lining up with TRBD2. The V and J ends lost 0 bases and 4 bases, in that order; junction bases with no gene match: 6. The CDR3 is 17 residues long. CDR1 SGHRS and CDR2 YFSETQ come from the germline V gene. Written as DNA, the CDR3 is TGCGCCAGCAGCTTGGGGGCTAGCGGGAGGGCCGCAGATACGCAGTATTTT. Translation gives CASSLGASGRAADTQYF.

The V and J genes are TRBV5-6 and TRBJ1-3; 7 bases are a match to TRBD1. The germline gives CDR1 SGHDT, CDR2 YYEEEE. The CDR3 runs to 13 residues. The trim removed 4 bases at V and 6 bases at J, leaving 4 bases unmatched. CDR3 nucleotide sequence: TGTGCCAGCAGCGGGACAGCCGAAAACACCATATATTTT. Translating gives CASSGTAENTIYF.